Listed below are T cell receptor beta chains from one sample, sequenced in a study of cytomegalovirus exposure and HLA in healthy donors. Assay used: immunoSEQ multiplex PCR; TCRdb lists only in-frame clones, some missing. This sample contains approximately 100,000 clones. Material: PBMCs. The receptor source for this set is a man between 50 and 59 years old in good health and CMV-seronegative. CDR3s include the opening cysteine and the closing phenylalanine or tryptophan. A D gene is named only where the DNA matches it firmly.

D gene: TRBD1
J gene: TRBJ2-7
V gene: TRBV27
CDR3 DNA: TGTGCCAGCAGTCCCTGGGACAGCCCGGGGGAGCAGTACTTC
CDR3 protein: CASSPWDSPGEQYF

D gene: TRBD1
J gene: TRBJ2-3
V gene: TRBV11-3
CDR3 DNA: TGTGCCAGCAGCCCCCCAGGACAGGGGATGAATACGCAGTATTTT
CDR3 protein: CASSPPGQGMNTQYF

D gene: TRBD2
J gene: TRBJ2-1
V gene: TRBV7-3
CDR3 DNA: TGTGCCAGCAGCCCGGGACTAGCGGGGGGGGGCTACAATGAGCAGTTCTTC
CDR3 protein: CASSPGLAGGGYNEQFF

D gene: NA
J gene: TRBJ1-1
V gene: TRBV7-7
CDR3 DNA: TGTGCTAGCAGTTTAACAGGGAACACTGAAGCTTTCTTT
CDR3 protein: CASSLTGNTEAFF

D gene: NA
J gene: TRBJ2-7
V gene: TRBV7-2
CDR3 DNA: TGTGCCAGCAGCCAGGGGTGGGAGATAGCCTACGAGCAGTACTTC
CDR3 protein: CASSQGWEIAYEQYF

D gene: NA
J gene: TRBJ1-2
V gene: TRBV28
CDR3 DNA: TGTGCCAGCAGTCGGTCAGGGGCTGTATATGGCTACACCTTC
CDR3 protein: CASSRSGAVYGYTF

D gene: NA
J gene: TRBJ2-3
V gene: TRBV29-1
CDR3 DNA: TGCAGCGGAAGGACCGGGACTAGCACAGATACGCAGTATTTT
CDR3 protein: CSGRTGTSTDTQYF

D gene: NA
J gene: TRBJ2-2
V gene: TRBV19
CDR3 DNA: TGTGCCAGTAGCCGATCTGGGGCCAACACCGGGGAGCTGTTTTTT
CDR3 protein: CASSRSGANTGELFF

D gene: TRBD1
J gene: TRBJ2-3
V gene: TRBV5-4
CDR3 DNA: TGTGCCAGCAGTAGCGGCCGGGACAGGGGGCCAGATACGCAGTATTTT
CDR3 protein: CASSSGRDRGPDTQYF

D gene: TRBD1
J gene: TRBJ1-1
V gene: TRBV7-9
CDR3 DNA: TGTGCCAGCAGCTTGGGACAGGGTAACACTGAAGCTTTCTTT
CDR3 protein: CASSLGQGNTEAFF

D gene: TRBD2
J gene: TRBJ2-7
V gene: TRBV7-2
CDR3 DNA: TGTGCCAGCAGCGGCAGCGGGGGTAACTCCTACGAGCAGTACTTC
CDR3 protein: CASSGSGGNSYEQYF

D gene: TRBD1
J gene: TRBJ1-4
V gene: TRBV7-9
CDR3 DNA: TGTGCCAGCAGGTACGGGACAGGGGACGAAAAACTGTTTTTT
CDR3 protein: CASRYGTGDEKLFF

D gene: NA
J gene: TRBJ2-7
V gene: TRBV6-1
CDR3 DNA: TGTGCCAGCAGAATGAGGGACATCTACGAGCAGTACTTC
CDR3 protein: CASRMRDIYEQYF

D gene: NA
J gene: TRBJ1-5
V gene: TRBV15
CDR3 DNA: TGCGCCACCAGCAGAGATGGGGCAGACAATCAGCCCCAGCATTTT
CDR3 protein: CATSRDGADNQPQHF

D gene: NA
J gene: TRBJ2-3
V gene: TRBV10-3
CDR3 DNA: TGTGCCATCAGTGAGTCGGGCAGCCCAGATACGCAGTATTTT
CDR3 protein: CAISESGSPDTQYF

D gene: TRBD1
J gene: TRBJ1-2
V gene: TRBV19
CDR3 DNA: TGTGCCAGTAGCCGCCCCCGACACAGGGGGAATGACTATGGCTACACCTTC
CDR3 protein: CASSRPRHRGNDYGYTF

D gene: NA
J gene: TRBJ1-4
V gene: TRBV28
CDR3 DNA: TGTGCCAGCAGTTTAGGAGGGCAGGCTGAAAAACTGTTTTTT
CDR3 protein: CASSLGGQAEKLFF

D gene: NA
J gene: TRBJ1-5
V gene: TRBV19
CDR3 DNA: TGTGCCAGTAGTATGAGTCCAAGCAATCAGCCCCAGCATTTT
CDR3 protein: CASSMSPSNQPQHF

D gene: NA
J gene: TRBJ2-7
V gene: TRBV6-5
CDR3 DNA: TGTGCCAGCACCTCCCGGGAAAGTCCATTCGAGCAGTACTTC
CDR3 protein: CASTSRESPFEQYF

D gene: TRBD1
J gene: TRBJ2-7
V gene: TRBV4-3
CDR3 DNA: TGCGCCAGCAGCCAGTGGACAGGGGGATACGAGCAGTACTTC
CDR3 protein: CASSQWTGGYEQYF

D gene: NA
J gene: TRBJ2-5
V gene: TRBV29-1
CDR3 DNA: TGCAGCGTCGGGTATCGAGAGACCCAGTACTTC
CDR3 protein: CSVGYRETQYF

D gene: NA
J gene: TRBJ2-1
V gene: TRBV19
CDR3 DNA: TGTGCCAGTAGTGTTGTAGCTCCCTCCTACAATGAGCAGTTCTTC
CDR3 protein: CASSVVAPSYNEQFF

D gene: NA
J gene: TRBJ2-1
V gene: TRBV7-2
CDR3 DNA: TGTGCCAGCAGCTTAGAGGCAGGATACAATGAGCAGTTCTTC
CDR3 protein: CASSLEAGYNEQFF

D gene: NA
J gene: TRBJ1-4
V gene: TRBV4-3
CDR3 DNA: TGCGCCAGCAGCCAAGAATCCGGTGAAAAACTGTTTTTT
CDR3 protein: CASSQESGEKLFF

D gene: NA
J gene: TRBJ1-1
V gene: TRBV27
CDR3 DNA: TGTGCCAGCAGGTTTACAGGGAGCGGTGAAGCTTTCTTT
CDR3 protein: CASRFTGSGEAFF

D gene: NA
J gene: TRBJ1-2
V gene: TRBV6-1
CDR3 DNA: TGTGCCAGCAGTGACCGGGATCCATCGCACTACACCTTC
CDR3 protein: CASSDRDPSHYTF

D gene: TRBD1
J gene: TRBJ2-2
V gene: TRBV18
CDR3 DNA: TGTGCCAGCTCACGACCGGGACAGGGGGCGGCCGGGGAGCTGTTTTTT
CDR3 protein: CASSRPGQGAAGELFF

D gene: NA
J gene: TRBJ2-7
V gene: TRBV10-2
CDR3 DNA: TGCGCCAGCCTAGCGTCCTTGGGGCGAGTAAGCGCCTACGAGCAGTACTTC
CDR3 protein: CASLASLGRVSAYEQYF

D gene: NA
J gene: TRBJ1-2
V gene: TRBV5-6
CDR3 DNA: TGTGCCAGCAGCTGGGTGACGAGGGAGTATGGCTACACCTTC
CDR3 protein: CASSWVTREYGYTF

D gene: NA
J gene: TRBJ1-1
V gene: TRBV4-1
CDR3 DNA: TGCGCCAGCAGCCAGCAACAGGGCTCGGGCACTGAAGCTTTCTTT
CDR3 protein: CASSQQQGSGTEAFF

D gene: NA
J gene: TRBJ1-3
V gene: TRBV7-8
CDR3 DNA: TGTGCCAGCAGCTCAGCTGGAAACACCATATATTTT
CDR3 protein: CASSSAGNTIYF

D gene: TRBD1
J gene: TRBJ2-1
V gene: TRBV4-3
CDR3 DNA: TGCGCCAGCAGCCACTTGCCAGGGGGCAACAATGAGCAGTTCTTC
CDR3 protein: CASSHLPGGNNEQFF

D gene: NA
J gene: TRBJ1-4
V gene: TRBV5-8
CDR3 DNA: TGTGCCAGCAGCTCAGGGGATATCGGTGAAAAACTGTTTTTT
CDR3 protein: CASSSGDIGEKLFF